One TCR beta chain is described in this entry. Its specificity is unknown. The sample belongs to a study of molecular identifiers for immune sequencing clone quantification. Whole-study findings and limits: Spike-in Jurkat TCR RNA from a single cell reportedly registered among 950,000 to 1,000,000 naive cells. In cases of identical TCR molecules sharing a barcode, highly expanded clone sizes could be underestimated.

TCRdb redid the calling of the PCR reads with MiXCR, one entry per CDR3 protein. The sample contains over 300,000 distinct CDR3 sequences, roughly 24% of which appear only once. Trimming took off 1 base at V and 1 base at J, with 19 bases between the two ends. Germline V lookup: CDR1 DFQATT, CDR2 SNEGSKA (reference sequence). This CDR3 is built from 17 residues. This receptor was identified in a human donor in good health. Some libraries in this study had Jurkat cell RNA spiked in. Material: naive CD8+ T cells from blood, with Jurkat cell RNA spiked in. Sample subset: FACS-sorted CD8+CD4-CCR7+CD45RA+ naive T cells. This sequence joins TRBV20-1 and TRBJ2-5; D is perhaps TRBD2 (7 bases). The CDR3 here is CSARVFVGGGLQETQYF. In DNA, the CDR3 is TGCAGTGCTAGAGTTTTTGTAGGGGGGGGGCTCCAAGAGACCCAGTACTTC.